This T cell receptor (beta chain) was captured by sequencing in a study of pediatric ulcerative colitis. Study conclusions and caveats: A couple of patients' blood samples yielded substantially fewer templates.

The CDR3 covers 18 residues. Germline V CDR1 and CDR2: SGHVS, FQNEAQ. Germline trimming cut 3 bases from V and 7 bases from J; bases unmatched to any gene: 15. One to two pinch biopsies were taken from the rectum during colonoscopy. This clone was picked up one time. As yet, its antigen is unknown. The assay was run at survey level. Profiling relied on immunoSEQ multiplex PCR, and the TCRdb table lists in-frame clones only, not all of them. Seen here are approximately 17,000 clones, about 80% observed once, and the top ten hold 6.5% to 9.5%. The specimen was gut tissue. J is TRBJ2-1 and V is TRBV7-8; 10 bases map to TRBD2. The clonotype was recovered from a boy aged 5-17 years who was a control in a study of pediatric ulcerative colitis. The CDR3: CASSFLLLPSGRGNEQFF. The CDR3 DNA sequence: TGTGCCAGCAGCTTCTTACTCCTCCCTAGCGGGAGAGGAAATGAGCAGTTCTTC.